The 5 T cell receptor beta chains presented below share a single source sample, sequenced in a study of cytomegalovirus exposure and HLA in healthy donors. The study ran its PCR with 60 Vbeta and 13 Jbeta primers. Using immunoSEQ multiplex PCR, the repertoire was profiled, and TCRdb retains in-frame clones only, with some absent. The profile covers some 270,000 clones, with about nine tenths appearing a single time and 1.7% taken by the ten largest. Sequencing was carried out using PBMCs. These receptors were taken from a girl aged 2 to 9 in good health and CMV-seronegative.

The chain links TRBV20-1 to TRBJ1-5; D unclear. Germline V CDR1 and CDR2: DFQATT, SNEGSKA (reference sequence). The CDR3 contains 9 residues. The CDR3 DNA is TGCAGCTTAACGCGGCCCCAGCATTTT. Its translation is CSLTRPQHF.

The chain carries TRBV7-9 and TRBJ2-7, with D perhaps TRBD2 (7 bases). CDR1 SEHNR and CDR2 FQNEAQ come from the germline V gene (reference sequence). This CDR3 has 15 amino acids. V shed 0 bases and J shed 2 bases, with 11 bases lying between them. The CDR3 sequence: CASSLAGGPTYEQYF. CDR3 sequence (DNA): TGTGCCAGCAGCTTAGCGGGGGGGCCCACCTACGAGCAGTACTTC.

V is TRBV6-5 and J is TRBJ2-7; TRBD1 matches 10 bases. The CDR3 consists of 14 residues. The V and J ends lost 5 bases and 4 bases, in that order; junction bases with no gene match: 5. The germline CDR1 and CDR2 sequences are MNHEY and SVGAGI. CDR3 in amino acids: CASSRTGGPYEQYF. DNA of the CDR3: TGTGCCAGCAGTAGGACAGGGGGGCCGTACGAGCAGTACTTC.

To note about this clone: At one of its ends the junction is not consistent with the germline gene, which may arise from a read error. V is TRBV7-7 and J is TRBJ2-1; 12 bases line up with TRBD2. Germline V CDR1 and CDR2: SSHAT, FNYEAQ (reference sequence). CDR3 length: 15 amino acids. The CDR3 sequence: CASSLGLAGGHEQFF. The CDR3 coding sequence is TGTGCTAGCAGCTTAGGGCTAGCGGGGGGGCATGAGCAGTTCTTC. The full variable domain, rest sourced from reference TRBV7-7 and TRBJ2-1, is GAGVSQSPRYKVTKRGQDVTLRCDPISSHATLYWYQQALGQGPEFLTYFNYEAQPDKSGLPSDRFSAERPEGSISTLTIQRTEQRDSAMYRCASSLGLAGGHEQFFGPGTRLTVL.

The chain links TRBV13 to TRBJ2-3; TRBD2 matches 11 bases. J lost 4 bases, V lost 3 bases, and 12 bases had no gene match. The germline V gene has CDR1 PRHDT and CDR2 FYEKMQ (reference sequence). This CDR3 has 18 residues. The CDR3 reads CASSFPSSGGAGADTQYF. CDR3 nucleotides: TGTGCCAGCAGCTTTCCGAGTAGCGGGGGGGCCGGGGCAGATACGCAGTATTTT.